This T cell receptor (beta chain) was documented in a study of vaccination effects on CD4 cells after COVID-19. Findings and limits, study-wide: Few convalescent patients were studied, and early post-infection samples were lacking. The study found marked clonal contraction of infection- and vaccine-induced clones late after vaccination.

A word on this clone: Its matching antigen is unknown.

Sequencing in the ViraFEST assay came after antigen-specific CD4+ T cells had been expanded with viral peptide pools, which were used to stimulate PBMC. A roughly 11-day culture period preceded the isolation of CD4+ T cells. Neither prior SARS-CoV-2 infection nor positive nucleocapsid antibodies were present in the vaccine recipients. Each culture well received about 1.8 million PBMC. These cells were then cultured in IMDM with 8.5 to 10 IU/ml IL-2 and 7.5 to 10 ug/ml peptides. It was on days 3 and 7 that half the medium was replaced with IL-2 medium. Assay: immunoSEQ multiplex PCR; the TCRdb copy retains only in-frame clones and omits some. There are 30,000 to 45,000 clones in the sample; roughly 70% occur only once, and more than 20% lies in the top ten. The CDR3 totals 15 residues. V was trimmed by 1 base and J by 7 bases, leaving 11 bases between them. Germline loops: CDR1 SGHTA, CDR2 FQGNSA.

Specimen: CD4+ T cells from PBMCs cultured with SARS-CoV-2 spike peptides, collected before COVID-19 vaccination. This sequence joins TRBV7-2 and TRBJ1-6; maybe TRBD1 (6 bases). This TCR was sampled from a human donor who received a COVID-19 vaccine. For the CDR3, the DNA is TGTGCCAGCAGCTTAGGCACAGGGAAGAATTCACCCCTCCACTTT. This encodes CASSLGTGKNSPLHF.